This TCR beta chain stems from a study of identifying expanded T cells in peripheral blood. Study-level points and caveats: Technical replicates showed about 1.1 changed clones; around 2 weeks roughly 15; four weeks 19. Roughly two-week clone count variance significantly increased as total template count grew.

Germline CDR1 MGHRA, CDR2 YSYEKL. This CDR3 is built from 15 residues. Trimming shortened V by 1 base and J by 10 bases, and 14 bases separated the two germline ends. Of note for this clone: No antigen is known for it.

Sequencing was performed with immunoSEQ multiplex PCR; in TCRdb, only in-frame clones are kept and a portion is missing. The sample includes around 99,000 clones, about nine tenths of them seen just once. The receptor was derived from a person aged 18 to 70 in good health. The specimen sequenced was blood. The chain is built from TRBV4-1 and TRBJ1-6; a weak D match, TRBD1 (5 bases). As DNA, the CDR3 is TGCGCCAGCAGCCAAGTTTCGGGGACGGGATCACCCCTCCACTTT. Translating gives CASSQVSGTGSPLHF.